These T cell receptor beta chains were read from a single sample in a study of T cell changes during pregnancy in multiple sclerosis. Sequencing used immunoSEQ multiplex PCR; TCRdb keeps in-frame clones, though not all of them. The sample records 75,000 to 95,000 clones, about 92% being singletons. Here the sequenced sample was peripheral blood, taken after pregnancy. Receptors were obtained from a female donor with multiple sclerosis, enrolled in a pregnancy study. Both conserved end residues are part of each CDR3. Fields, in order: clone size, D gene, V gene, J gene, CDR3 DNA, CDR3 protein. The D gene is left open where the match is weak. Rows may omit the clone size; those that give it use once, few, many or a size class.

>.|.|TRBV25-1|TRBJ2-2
TGTGCCAGCAGTGAACGTCTCTCTAACACCGGGGAGCTGTTTTTT
CASSERLSNTGELFF
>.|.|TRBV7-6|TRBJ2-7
TGTGCCAGCAGCTTAGGGGCAGGGGCCGGCTCCTACGAGCAGTACTTC
CASSLGAGAGSYEQYF
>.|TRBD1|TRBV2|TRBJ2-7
TGTGCCAGCAGTGAAGGTGTTTTATGGACAGGGACCTACGAGCAGTACTTC
CASSEGVLWTGTYEQYF
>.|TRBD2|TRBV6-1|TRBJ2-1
TGTGCCAGCAGTGAACCGGCGGGAGGGCCGTCTGGGCTCGATGAGCAGTTCTTC
CASSEPAGGPSGLDEQFF
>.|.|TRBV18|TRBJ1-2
TGTGCCAGCTCACCGGGCTCGGAGGTTCATGGCTACACCTTC
CASSPGSEVHGYTF
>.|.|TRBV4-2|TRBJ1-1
TGTGCCAGCAGCCAGGGGGGGGCAGAGATGAACACTGAAGCTTTCTTT
CASSQGGAEMNTEAFF
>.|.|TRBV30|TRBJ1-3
TGTGCCTGGAGTGTAGCGTGGTCCGGCTCTGGAAACACCATATATTTT
CAWSVAWSGSGNTIYF
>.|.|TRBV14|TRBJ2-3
TGTGCCAGCAGCCAGTCCTCAGATACGCAGTATTTT
CASSQSSDTQYF
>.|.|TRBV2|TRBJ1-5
TGTGCCAGCAGTGTGGTGGCAGGGTCGGGTCAGCCCCAGCATTTT
CASSVVAGSGQPQHF
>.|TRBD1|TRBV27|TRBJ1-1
TGTGCCAGCAGTCAGGACAGGGCCACTGAAGCTTTCTTT
CASSQDRATEAFF
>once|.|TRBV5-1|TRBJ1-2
TGCGCCAGCAGCTTGTCCCCGGCTAACTATGGCTACACCTTC
CASSLSPANYGYTF
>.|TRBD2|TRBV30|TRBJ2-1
TGTGCCTGGAGTCCCGCACGGGGGGTACAGTTCTTC
CAWSPARGVQFF
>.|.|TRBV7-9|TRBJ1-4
TGTGCCAGCAGCTTAGGTCCGGGGGATTACGATGAAAAACTGTTTTTT
CASSLGPGDYDEKLFF
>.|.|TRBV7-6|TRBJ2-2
TGTGCCAGCAGCTCCAGGCAGGGCTACACCGGGGAGCTGTTTTTT
CASSSRQGYTGELFF
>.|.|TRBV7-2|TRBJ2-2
TGTGCCAGCAGCTTAGGTTGGGCAGGCCGCACCGGGGAGCTGTTTTTT
CASSLGWAGRTGELFF
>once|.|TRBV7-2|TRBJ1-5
TGTGCCAGCAGCTTAGAAGCGGGAAGCAATCAGCCCCAGCATTTT
CASSLEAGSNQPQHF
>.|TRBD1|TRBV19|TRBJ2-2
TGTGCCAGTAGAATAGGGGGCTTAGTCACCGGGGAGCTGTTTTTT
CASRIGGLVTGELFF
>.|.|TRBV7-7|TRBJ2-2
TGTGCCAGCAGCTTAACAGATATCACCGGGGAGCTGTTTTTT
CASSLTDITGELFF
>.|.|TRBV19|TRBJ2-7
TGTGCCAGTAGTCTACAGGGAGACTACGAGCAGTACTTC
CASSLQGDYEQYF
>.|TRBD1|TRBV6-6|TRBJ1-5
TGTGCCAGCAGTCCCCAACAGGGGCCGGTCCATCAGCCCCAGCATTTT
CASSPQQGPVHQPQHF
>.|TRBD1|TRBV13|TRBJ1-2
TGTGCCAGCAGCCCTGGGGACAGACCTACCCCTAACTATGGCTACACCTTC
CASSPGDRPTPNYGYTF
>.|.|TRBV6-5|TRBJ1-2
TGTGCCAGCAGCTCCCTCCGCAGGGCTACCTATGGCTACACCTTC
CASSSLRRATYGYTF
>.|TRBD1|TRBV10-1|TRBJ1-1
TGCGCCAGCAGTGAGTCCGAGGGGGCAGAAGCTTTCTTT
CASSESEGAEAFF
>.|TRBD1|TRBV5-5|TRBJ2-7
TGTGCCAGCAGCTCGGGACAGGGGGCGTTCTACGAGCAGTACTTC
CASSSGQGAFYEQYF
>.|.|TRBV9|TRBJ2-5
TGTGCCAGCAGCGCCTCGACTTCTTCCGGTGAGACCCAGTACTTC
CASSASTSSGETQYF
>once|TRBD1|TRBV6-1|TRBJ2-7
TGTGCCAGCAGTGAAAAGGACAGGACCTACGAGCAGTACTTC
CASSEKDRTYEQYF
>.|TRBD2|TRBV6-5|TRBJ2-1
TGTGCCAGCAGTTACGGCGGGAGAATCAGCAATGAGCAGTTCTTC
CASSYGGRISNEQFF
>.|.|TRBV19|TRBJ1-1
TGTGCCAGTAGAGTGGGGGGTGGCGGCCCTGGAGCTTTCTTT
CASRVGGGGPGAFF
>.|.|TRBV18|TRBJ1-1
TGTGCCAGCTCGCTCCAGGGGCGGGACACTGAAGCTTTCTTT
CASSLQGRDTEAFF
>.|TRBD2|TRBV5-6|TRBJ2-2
TGTGCCAGCAGCTTTGGACTAGCGGGGGCCGGGGAGCTGTTTTTT
CASSFGLAGAGELFF
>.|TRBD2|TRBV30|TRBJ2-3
TGTGCCTGGAGCATTGGGGCGGGAGGCGCCACAGATACGCAGTATTTT
CAWSIGAGGATDTQYF
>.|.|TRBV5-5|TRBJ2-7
TGTGCCAGCAGCTTTGACTACTACGAGCAGTACTTC
CASSFDYYEQYF